The clone carrying this T cell receptor (beta chain) was counted between two and nine times. Its specificity is not known. The data were taken from a study of OX40 agonist ivuxolimab in advanced cancers. Study-wide context: Averaging approximately 60 years in age, with a range of roughly 23 to 85, the cohort was approximately 83% male.

With V trimmed by 5 bases and J by 5 bases, 8 bases remained unmatched. CDR1 is SGHRS, CDR2 YFSETQ, per germline. The CDR3 sequence is 16 residues long. Clones were sequenced by immunoSEQ multiplex PCR, and TCRdb holds only the in-frame ones, with some missing. The top ten clones hold 20% to 30% of a sample with roughly 10,000 clones, around three fifths of them seen once. Study results and limitations: Determination of antigen specificity was not performed for the expanded peripheral T cells. In CD8+ T cells, expanded clones were on average more numerous than in CD4+.

The origin of this receptor is an adult with an advanced solid tumor such as melanoma, head and neck, liver or kidney cancer. The chain uses TRBV5-1 and TRBJ2-3, with 13 bases matching TRBD2. Sequences were derived from CD4+ or CD8+ T cells sorted from blood, sampled in a trial of the OX40 agonist ivuxolimab. CDR3 sequence reads: CASRDGLAGDEDTQYF. For the CDR3, the DNA is TGCGCCAGCAGGGACGGACTAGCGGGAGATGAAGATACGCAGTATTTT. Drawing the rest from reference TRBV5-1 and TRBJ2-3, the complete variable domain is KAGVTQTPRYLIKTRGQQVTLSCSPISGHRSVSWYQQTPGQGLQFLFEYFSETQRNKGNFPGRFSGRQFSNSRSEMNVSTLELGDSALYLCASRDGLAGDEDTQYFGPGTRLTVL.